What follows are 28 T cell receptor beta chains derived from one specimen sequenced in a study of type 1 regulatory T cells. Their cognate antigens are unknown. In TCRdb, the reads were re-called with MiXCR into one record per CDR3 protein. The data hold about 42,000 distinct CDR3 sequences, with approximately 12% observed a single time. Sequenced sample: cultured non-Tr1 T cells, either the whole culture or a sorted T cell fraction (not recorded which). The origin of the receptors is a human donor in good health.

This clonotype has only a few counts. The chain employs TRBV20-1 and TRBJ2-1; 7 bases fit TRBD2. The trim removed 2 bases at V and 5 bases at J, leaving 15 bases unmatched. Per germline, CDR1 DFQATT and CDR2 SNEGSKA (reference sequence). CDR3 length: 17 residues. For the CDR3, the DNA is TGCAGTGCTAGATTCCCTAGTGGGCTAGCGGTAGACAATGAGCAGTTCTTC. Its protein is CSARFPSGLAVDNEQFF.

This clonotype was picked up a small number of times. The V call is TRBV20-1, the J call TRBJ2-5; 8 nucleotides align to TRBD1. In germline, CDR1 is DFQATT, CDR2 SNEGSKA (reference sequence). After removal of 6 bases from V and 2 bases from J, the junction contained 8 bases not matched to a gene. CDR3 length: 14 amino acids. The CDR3 bases are TGCAGTGCCATTACCGGGACAGGTCAAGAGACCCAGTACTTC. Translating it yields CSAITGTGQETQYF.

This clonotype was seen only a few times. The gene calls are TRBV20-1 and TRBJ2-4; perhaps TRBD2 as D (5 bases). The CDR3 is 13 amino acids. The V gene lost 6 bases and the J gene lost 4 bases, with 13 bases spanning the gap. Germline V gene data show CDR1 as DFQATT and CDR2 as SNEGSKA (reference sequence). CDR3 coding DNA: TGCAGTGCCCTGACTGAGGGAAAAAACATTCAGTACTTC. Amino acid sequence: CSALTEGKNIQYF.

The chain recombines TRBV5-1 with TRBJ2-3; TRBD2 matches at 7 bases. Germline V gene lookup returns CDR1 SGHRS and CDR2 YFSETQ. The CDR3 totals 16 residues. J gave up 5 bases and V 1 base, and 10 bases lay outside the gene matches. The CDR3 spells CASSLRGAGPGDTQYF. CDR3 nucleotide sequence: TGCGCCAGCAGCTTGAGAGGAGCGGGACCGGGAGATACGCAGTATTTT.

This clonotype was observed many times. V gene TRBV5-1 combines with J gene TRBJ2-5; D is perhaps TRBD2 (5 bases). Germline-derived CDR1 and CDR2 are SGHRS and YFSETQ. The CDR3 consists of 12 residues. V shed 6 bases and J shed 2 bases, with 8 bases lying between them. As DNA, the CDR3 is TGCGCCAGCACAGCGGATCAAGAGACCCAGTACTTC. Encoded protein: CASTADQETQYF.

In this sample, this clonotype turned up a few times. This chain links TRBV18 with TRBJ2-7; the D is unclear. The CDR3 contains 14 residues. V was pared by 2 bases and J by 1 base, with 9 bases between. CDR1 is KGHSH, CDR2 LQKENI, per germline. CDR3 sequence: CASSPLPDSYEQYF. The CDR3 region has the DNA TGTGCCAGCTCACCATTACCAGATTCCTACGAGCAGTACTTC.

This clonotype was recorded many times. This rearrangement joins TRBV30 to TRBJ1-1; 7 bases fit TRBD1. CDR1 is GTSNPN, CDR2 SVGIG, per germline (reference sequence). The V gene end was trimmed by 1 base and the J gene end by 3 bases; junction bases not matched to a gene: 5. CDR3 length equals 14 residues. The CDR3 region is CAWSGDSVDTEAFF. CDR3 DNA: TGTGCCTGGAGTGGGGACAGCGTGGACACTGAAGCTTTCTTT.

This clonotype was seen only a few times. The chain is built from TRBV5-8 and TRBJ1-6, with 7 bases that match TRBD1. The ends lost 4 bases at V and 7 bases at J; junction bases unmatched: 5. The germline V gene encodes CDR1 SGHTS and CDR2 YDEGEE. CDR3 size: 14 residues. The CDR3 loop reads CASSRTGGNSPLHF. Here the CDR3 DNA reads TGTGCCAGCAGCCGGACAGGAGGAAATTCACCCCTCCACTTT.

The V call is TRBV7-9, the J call TRBJ1-2; D possibly corresponds to TRBD1 (5 bases). Germline CDR1 SEHNR, CDR2 FQNEAQ (reference sequence). The CDR3 is 13 amino acids. V gave up 5 bases and J gave up 5 bases, with 12 bases separating them. The CDR3 sequence is CASSTQGPYGYTF. DNA for the CDR3: TGTGCCAGCAGCACGCAGGGTCCTTATGGCTACACCTTC.

This clonotype was seen repeatedly, ten times or more. The chain has TRBV20-1 and TRBJ2-5, with D tentatively TRBD1 or TRBD2 (5 bases each). Deletions cut 2 bases from V and 4 bases from J, with 14 bases between. Germline V gene lookup returns CDR1 DFQATT and CDR2 SNEGSKA (reference sequence). This CDR3 is 14 amino acids long. The CDR3 loop reads CSARPLIGAETQYF. The CDR3, as DNA: TGCAGTGCTAGACCCCTGATCGGGGCAGAGACCCAGTACTTC.

This clonotype has ten or more counts. The chain couples TRBV5-1 to TRBJ2-3; D remains ambiguous. The length of the CDR3 is 15 residues. The germline V and J ends were trimmed by 2 bases and 2 bases, with 12 bases remaining between them. The V gene's germline CDR1 is SGHRS and CDR2 YFSETQ. The CDR3 loop reads CASSFAALYTDTQYF. Here the CDR3 DNA reads TGCGCCAGCAGCTTTGCCGCCCTTTACACAGATACGCAGTATTTT.

This clonotype occurred a few times. The chain uses TRBV5-6 and TRBJ2-7; weak D call: TRBD1 (6 bases). The CDR3 contains 15 residues. V lost 4 bases, J lost 3 bases, and 17 bases lay in between. Germline V lookup: CDR1 SGHDT, CDR2 YYEEEE. CDR3 nucleotides: TGTGCCAGCAGCCCGGAAGGGACATTCGGCTACGAGCAGTACTTC. Its translation is CASSPEGTFGYEQYF.

This clonotype has just a few counts. A read error may produce the germline difference seen at one junction end. The chain carries TRBV7-7 and TRBJ2-1; D is perhaps TRBD1 or TRBD2 (6 bases each). The CDR3 runs 15 residues. Germline V gene lookup returns CDR1 SSHAT and CDR2 FNYEAQ (reference sequence). This CDR3 reads CASSLGGLPGDEQFF. CDR3 DNA sequence: TGTGCTAGCAGCTTAGGGGGGCTACCCGGGGATGAGCAGTTCTTC. Using reference TRBV7-7 and TRBJ2-1 for the parts outside the CDR3, the full variable domain is GAGVSQSPRYKVTKRGQDVTLRCDPISSHATLYWYQQALGQGPEFLTYFNYEAQPDKSGLPSDRFSAERPEGSISTLTIQRTEQRDSAMYRCASSLGGLPGDEQFFGPGTRLTVL.

This clonotype was counted ten times or more. The junction differs from germline at one of its ends, possibly a read error. The V and J genes are TRBV7-7 and TRBJ2-2; TRBD2 is a possible D gene (6 bases). Looked up from germline, CDR1 is SSHAT and CDR2 is FNYEAQ (reference sequence). This CDR3 contains 16 residues. Here the CDR3 reads CASSHRNGGSTGELFF. As DNA, the CDR3 is TGTGCTAGCAGCCACCGGAACGGGGGTAGCACCGGGGAGCTGTTTTTT. Variable domain in full (rest from reference TRBV7-7 and TRBJ2-2): GAGVSQSPRYKVTKRGQDVTLRCDPISSHATLYWYQQALGQGPEFLTYFNYEAQPDKSGLPSDRFSAERPEGSISTLTIQRTEQRDSAMYRCASSHRNGGSTGELFFGEGSRLTVL.

This clonotype was picked up a small number of times. The gene calls are TRBV20-1 and TRBJ1-4, with D possibly TRBD1 on 5 matching bases. The CDR3 length is 13 residues. The V gene's germline CDR1 is DFQATT and CDR2 SNEGSKA (reference sequence). Deletions cut 3 bases from V and 7 bases from J, with 12 bases between. As DNA, the CDR3 is TGCAGTGCTAGTTTGGGGGTTGGTGAAAAACTGTTTTTT. Protein: CSASLGVGEKLFF.

The gene calls are TRBV7-2 and TRBJ2-1; D unclear. Trimming took 5 bases from V and 8 from J, leaving 10 bases between them. The length of the CDR3 is 12 residues. Germline values: CDR1 SGHTA, CDR2 FQGNSA. This chain's CDR3 is CASSLGAYEQFF. The CDR3 coding sequence is TGTGCCAGCAGCCTAGGAGCATATGAGCAGTTCTTC. The full variable domain, with the rest looked up from reference TRBV7-2 and TRBJ2-1, is GAGVSQSPSNKVTEKGKDVELRCDPISGHTALYWYRQSLGQGLEFLIYFQGNSAPDKSGLPSDRFSAERTGGSVSTLTIQRTQQEDSAVYLCASSLGAYEQFFGPGTRLTVL.

This clonotype was seen only a few times. The chain is built from TRBV20-1 and TRBJ2-7; 12 nucleotides align to TRBD2. Germline CDR1 reads DFQATT; CDR2 reads SNEGSKA (reference sequence). The CDR3 loop spans 15 amino acids. With 1 base clipped from V and 5 bases from J, the junction kept 6 bases outside the gene matches. The CDR3 loop is CSARASGRAFDEQYF. In nucleotides, the CDR3 is TGCAGTGCTAGAGCTAGCGGGAGGGCCTTTGACGAGCAGTACTTC.

This chain uses TRBV10-3 with TRBJ2-7; TRBD2 matches at 14 bases. The V gene end was trimmed by 10 bases and the J gene end by 2 bases; junction bases not matched to a gene: 13. In germline, CDR1 is ENHRY, CDR2 SYGVKD. The CDR3 sequence is 17 residues long. The CDR3 DNA is TGTGCCACCAGAGCCGGGACTAGCGGGAGTCCGGCCTACGAGCAGTACTTC. The encoded protein is CATRAGTSGSPAYEQYF.

This clonotype was recorded a few times. This chain links TRBV20-1 with TRBJ2-3, with 7 bases that match TRBD2. V lost 0 bases, J lost 7 bases, and 7 bases stayed unmatched. The CDR3 spans 14 residues. CDR1 and CDR2 from the germline V gene are DFQATT and SNEGSKA (reference sequence). The CDR3 DNA reads as TGCAGTGCTAGAGATCGAGCGGGATACCATACGCAGTATTTT. Protein sequence: CSARDRAGYHTQYF.

This clonotype is labeled as medium-sized. The V gene is TRBV29-1, the J gene TRBJ2-7; TRBD2 agrees at 9 bases. This CDR3 has 13 amino acids. Germline CDR1 SQVTM, CDR2 ANQGSEA. Losses at the gene ends were 3 bases for V and 4 bases for J; bases not matched to a gene: 4. The CDR3 DNA reads as TGCAGCGTTGATGCTAGCGGGACGTACGAGCAGTACTTC. Translated: CSVDASGTYEQYF.

At least ten counts were recorded for this clonotype. The V call is TRBV5-4, the J call TRBJ2-7, with 11 bases fitting TRBD2. Unmatched junction bases numbered 5, after V lost 0 bases and J lost 9 bases. CDR3 length: 14 residues. The germline V gene encodes CDR1 SGHNT and CDR2 YYREEE (reference sequence). The CDR3 sequence is CASSLAGTSGLQYF. The CDR3 coding sequence is TGTGCCAGCAGCTTGGCCGGGACTAGCGGTTTGCAGTACTTC.

The sample holds many counts of this clonotype. J is TRBJ2-1 and V is TRBV20-1; D uncertain. This CDR3 has 12 residues. Germline V gene sequence: CDR1 DFQATT, CDR2 SNEGSKA (reference sequence). Trimming left V 3 bases short and J 4 bases short, with 7 bases between. The CDR3 coding sequence is TGCAGTGCTAGGAGGCAGTACAATGAGCAGTTCTTC. Its translation is CSARRQYNEQFF.

In this sample, this clonotype turned up a few times. The chain is built from TRBV6-5 and TRBJ1-6; no definite D call. Trimming pared 10 bases from V and 7 bases from J, leaving 17 bases between. Germline CDR1 MNHEY, CDR2 SVGAGI. This CDR3 comprises 14 residues. DNA for the CDR3: TGTGCCATCCGTGAGGCAGGCCCCAATTCACCCCTCCACTTT. Translating gives CAIREAGPNSPLHF.

In DNA, the CDR3 is TGCGCCAGCAGCTTTGGGGGTAGCACAGATACGCAGTATTTT. Its translation is CASSFGGSTDTQYF. The V call is TRBV5-1, the J call TRBJ2-3; D may match TRBD1 or TRBD2 (5 bases each). Trimming pared 2 bases from V and 0 bases from J, leaving 7 bases between. This CDR3 contains 14 residues. Germline CDR1 SGHRS, CDR2 YFSETQ.

This clonotype has ten or more counts. This rearrangement joins TRBV18 to TRBJ1-2; possible D gene TRBD1, 5 bases. V was trimmed by 5 bases and J by 2 bases, leaving 9 bases between them. Germline CDR1 and CDR2: KGHSH and LQKENI. The length of the CDR3 is 13 residues. The CDR3, as DNA: TGTGCCAGCTCAGACAGCTTAAACTATGGCTACACCTTC. The encoded protein is CASSDSLNYGYTF.

This chain joins TRBV3-1 and TRBJ1-4; D call uncertain. Per germline, CDR1 LGHDT and CDR2 YNNKEL (reference sequence). V dropped 9 bases and J dropped 4 bases, with 12 bases sitting between them. There are 13 residues in the CDR3. CDR3 sequence: CASTGIHNEKLFF. The CDR3 region has the DNA TGTGCCAGTACCGGGATCCATAATGAAAAACTGTTTTTT.

The sample holds a few counts of this clonotype. The V call is TRBV9, the J call TRBJ2-1, with D uncertain. Looked up from germline, CDR1 is SGDLS and CDR2 is YYNGEE. This CDR3 spans 12 amino acids. The ends were cut back, 0 bases at V and 5 bases at J, with 3 bases in the middle. The CDR3 is CASSVENNEQFF. For the CDR3, the DNA is TGTGCCAGCAGCGTAGAGAACAATGAGCAGTTCTTC. Based on the CDR3 plus reference TRBV9 and TRBJ2-1, the full variable domain is DSGVTQTPKHLITATGQRVTLRCSPRSGDLSVYWYQQSLDQGLQFLIQYYNGEERAKGNILERFSAQQFPDLHSELNLSSLELGDSALYFCASSVENNEQFFGPGTRLTVL.

This clonotype was detected a few times. The chain is built from TRBV5-1 and TRBJ2-7, with D tentatively TRBD1 (6 bases). This CDR3 has 14 residues. Per germline, CDR1 SGHRS and CDR2 YFSETQ. CDR3 sequence: CASSKGESPWDPLV. CDR3 bases: TGCGCCAGCAGTAAGGGGGAAAGTCCTTGGGACCCCTTAGTC.